This TCR beta chain was recovered during a study of Ad26.COV2.S vaccination and SARS-CoV-2 variants. This clone was seen only once. Treatment described: around 19 received Ad26.COV2.S at low or high dose, single or two shots; several received placebo; per-sample allocation not given. Following the first vaccine or placebo injection, samples were taken on day 63. V was pared by 1 base and J by 7 bases, with 11 bases between. CDR1 is SGHRS, CDR2 YFSETQ, per germline. CDR3 length: 14 residues. Assay: immunoSEQ multiplex PCR; the TCRdb copy retains only in-frame clones and omits some. The sample holds about 350,000 clones, about 88% seen once.

The starting material was peripheral blood, obtained in a trial of Ad26.COV2.S vaccine versus placebo. This chain links TRBV5-1 with TRBJ2-2; perhaps TRBD2 as D (5 bases). The source of this sequence is a person aged 18 to 59 who received the Ad26.COV2.S COVID-19 vaccine or a placebo. In DNA, the CDR3 is TGCGCCAGCAGCTTGCGACTATACGTCGGGGAGCTGTTTTTT. It yields the protein CASSLRLYVGELFF.